This record concerns one T cell receptor beta chain sequence. The antigen is unknown. One end of the junction does not line up with germline, which may come from a read error. Three rounds of nested PCR, following a modified ARM-PCR protocol, produced the TCRbeta library. Using its own MiXCR run on the multiplex PCR reads, TCRdb lists one record per CDR3 protein. The sample lists roughly 43,000 distinct CDR3 sequences, 60% occurring once. Germline V lookup: CDR1 MNHEY, CDR2 SVGAGI. The CDR3 covers 14 residues. No cell sorting was done before RNA was extracted from the tissue. The normal lung tissue was taken more than 3 cm from the tumor edge. Donors were chemotherapy-naive, newly diagnosed lung cancer surgical patients in China, August–November 2014. These data belong to a study of tumor and adjacent non-tumor tissue in lung cancer. Across the study: Aged about 30 to 76 years, patients included approximately 11 men and roughly five women with stage I to III disease.

Notes on the study in general: Tumor TCR diversity, when higher, was linked to shorter survival. Significantly higher TCR diversity was found in tumor than normal lung.

The chain employs TRBV6-5 and TRBJ2-7; unclear D gene. This clonotype originated in a man aged 50 to 60 with non-small cell lung cancer. The sample consisted of distant non-tumor lung tissue. The CDR3 here is CASRVTAFSYKQYF. The CDR3 nucleotides read TGTGCCAGCAGAGTAACAGCTTTCTCCTACAAGCAATACTTC.